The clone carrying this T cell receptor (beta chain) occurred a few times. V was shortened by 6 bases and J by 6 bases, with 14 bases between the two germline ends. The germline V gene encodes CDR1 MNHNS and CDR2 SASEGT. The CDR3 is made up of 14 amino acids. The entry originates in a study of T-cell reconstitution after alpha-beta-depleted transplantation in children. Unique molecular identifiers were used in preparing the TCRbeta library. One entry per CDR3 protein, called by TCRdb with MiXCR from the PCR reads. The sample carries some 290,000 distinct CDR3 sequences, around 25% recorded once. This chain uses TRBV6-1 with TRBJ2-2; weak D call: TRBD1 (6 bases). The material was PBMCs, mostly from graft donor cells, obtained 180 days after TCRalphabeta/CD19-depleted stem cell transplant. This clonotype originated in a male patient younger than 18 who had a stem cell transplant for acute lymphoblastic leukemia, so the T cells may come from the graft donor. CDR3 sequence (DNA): TGTGCCAGCAGAGATACCTGGACAGCCGGGGAGCTGTTTTTT. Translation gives CASRDTWTAGELFF.